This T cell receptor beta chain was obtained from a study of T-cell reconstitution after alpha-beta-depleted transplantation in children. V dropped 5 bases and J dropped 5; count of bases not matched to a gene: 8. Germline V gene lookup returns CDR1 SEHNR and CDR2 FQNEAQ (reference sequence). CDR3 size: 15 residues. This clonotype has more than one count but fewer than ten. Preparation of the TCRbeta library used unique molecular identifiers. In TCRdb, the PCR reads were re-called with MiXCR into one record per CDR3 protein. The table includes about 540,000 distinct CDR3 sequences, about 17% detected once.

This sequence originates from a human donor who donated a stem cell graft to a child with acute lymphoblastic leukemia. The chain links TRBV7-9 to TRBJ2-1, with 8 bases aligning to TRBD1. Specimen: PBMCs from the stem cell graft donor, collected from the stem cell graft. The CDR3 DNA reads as TGTGCCAGCAGCCAAGCCAGGGGGCTGGACAATGAGCAGTTCTTC. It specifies CASSQARGLDNEQFF.